Included here is one T cell receptor beta chain sequence, with context. This clonotype was seen more than once but under ten times. Its cognate antigen has yet to be identified. Base qualities were left out, and no much larger clone turns up one base away. Patients with hyperthyroidism were aged 18 to 65 years, had been newly diagnosed, and had a disease duration of less than 2 months. Patients were excluded if they had other autoimmune diseases, uncontrolled infections, pregnancy or lactation. Diagnosis relied on clinical symptoms, serum thyroxine, TRAb, thyroid ultrasound and orbital computed tomography. Trizol reagent was used to extract the total RNA, and its quality was then checked on an Agilent 2100 Bioanalyzer. For repertoire sequencing, TCR beta CDR3 regions were amplified from RNA transcripts. HTBI primers and the Qiagen OneStep RT-PCR kit were used in a first-round RT-PCR, which was followed by a second-round multiplex PCR, size selection and purification. Libraries were sequenced paired-end with 100 bp reads on an Illumina HiSeq2000. The paper's data handling went like this. SOAPnuke was used to process the reads, removing any read that contained adapters or uncalled bases, had a mean Phred below 15, or lacked an exact match to the constant primer or identifier. High-quality paired reads were merged with COPE v1.2.5. Each unique nucleotide sequence was defined as a clonotype, and clonotypes were aligned to IMGT TRB V, D and J references with MiTCR v1.1. Analysis was restricted to V-J combinations with a frequency above 0.0001, which covered roughly 99% of repertoires. For each V-J combination, a TCR clonal expansion and chaos score was defined as the ratio of F50 clonal expansion to chaos observed in the TCRdist matrix. Welch's t-statistics and random forest were used to reduce the features to some 13 V-J combinations, which were then used as input to a naive Bayes classifier. The similarity between thyroid and blood repertoires was quantified using the Morisita-Horn index. TCRdb redid the processing of the public reads, applying fastp at Q25 and MiXCR, and retained in-frame beta chains. Each entry is one CDR3 protein sequence, shown with its most common DNA and genes. The V and J calls follow TCRdb's processing rather than the paper's. For this sample the table gives 560,000 or so distinct CDR3 sequences, of which under 45% were detected only once. The ten largest account for 3.5% to 4.5% of the sample.

The CDR3 covers 15 residues, taking in both the cysteine and the phenylalanine. The retained sequence is limited to the CDR3, 45 bases, with the frame set at the first base. V drops 4 bases and J drops 0 bases, leaving 10 bases in between. Taken from the germline V gene, the CDR1 and CDR2 loops are KGHDR and SFDVKD. These data are taken from a study of Graves' ophthalmopathy and Graves' hyperthyroidism (dated by TCRdb to between 2017 and 2018). For context, the study as a whole: A patient counted as having stable hyperthyroidism if there was no progression to ophthalmopathy within 18 months of follow-up. The study used TCR beta repertoire signatures to distinguish Graves' ophthalmopathy from Graves' hyperthyroidism and to predict progression to ophthalmopathy. In total, 135 blood samples were TCR-sequenced: 40 to 45 ophthalmopathy, under 80 hyperthyroidism and about 17 hyperthyroidism-to-ophthalmopathy patients. To explore V-J signatures distinguishing ophthalmopathy from hyperthyroidism, a discovery set of under 110 patients (about 44 ophthalmopathy, over 55 stable hyperthyroidism) was enrolled. An independent validation cohort comprised roughly 20 hyperthyroidism patients and about 16 patients who later progressed from hyperthyroidism to ophthalmopathy. In over 5 hyperthyroidism patients, the T-cell repertoire of thyroid tissue was compared with the T-cell repertoire of blood. Following sampling, methimazole starting at 30 mg daily was administered to hyperthyroidism patients, and high-dose intravenous methylprednisolone was administered to ophthalmopathy patients.

General findings and caveats noted by the study authors: The 13-signature model separated ophthalmopathy from stable hyperthyroidism with about 86% sensitivity and 81% to 82% specificity in cross-validation, and 80%/75% in the test set. In validation, the model predicted ophthalmopathy progression with over 60% sensitivity and approximately 72% specificity; more than ten predicted patients were CT-confirmed with GO in a median of 6.5 months. No statistical method was used to predetermine the sample size, and group allocation was not hidden from the investigators. Among expanded thyroid clonotypes with frequency above 0.001, most also showed up in blood, which suggests that blood repertoires may reflect the thyroid immune response.

This receptor was taken from an adult man with Graves' hyperthyroidism. Material for sequencing was peripheral blood or thyroid tissue (not recorded which). The chain is made from TRBV24-1 and TRBJ2-3; the D gene is not confidently resolved. The nucleotides are TGTGCCACCAGTGACAATAGGCGGAGCACAGATACGCAGTATTTT. Translated, it reads CATSDNRRSTDTQYF.